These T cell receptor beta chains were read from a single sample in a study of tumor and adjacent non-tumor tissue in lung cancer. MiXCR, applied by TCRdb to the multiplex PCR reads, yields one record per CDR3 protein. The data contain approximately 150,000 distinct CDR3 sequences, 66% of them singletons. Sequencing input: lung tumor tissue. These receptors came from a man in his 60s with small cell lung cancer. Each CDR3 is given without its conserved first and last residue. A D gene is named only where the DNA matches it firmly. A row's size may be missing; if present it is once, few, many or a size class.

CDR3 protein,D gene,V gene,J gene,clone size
ASTPVGARGYNEQF,-,TRBV6-1,TRBJ2-1,-
ASSYRTDSEHY,-,TRBV6-6,TRBJ2-7,few
ASNFGFGSGASYEQY,TRBD2,TRBV11-2,TRBJ2-7,-
ASEGETQY,-,TRBV6-6,TRBJ2-5,few
ASSSPDGVDTGELF,-,TRBV11-1,TRBJ2-2,-
IASGMGYNEQF,TRBD2,TRBV29-1,TRBJ2-1,-
LSSLWTGNAGELL,TRBD1,TRBV11-2,TRBJ2-2,once
ASRIGLAGVTDTQY,TRBD2,TRBV5-6,TRBJ2-3,-
ATSDSGRGALNEQF,-,TRBV24-1,TRBJ2-1,few
ASSLKGGRGEKLF,-,TRBV5-1,TRBJ1-4,-
ASSHGGQPQH,-,TRBV28,TRBJ1-5,many
ASSWGGGYNSPLH,-,TRBV28,TRBJ1-6,-
ASSLVQGGETQY,-,TRBV5-1,TRBJ2-5,-
AISPSRETSGRPNEQF,TRBD2,TRBV10-3,TRBJ2-1,-
ACSYSGQPQH,-,TRBV6-6,TRBJ1-5,-
SVGGVAGEPDEQY,TRBD2,TRBV29-1,TRBJ2-7,-
SVEVAGRAETQY,TRBD2,TRBV29-1,TRBJ2-5,-
ASSDPRGRETQY,-,TRBV5-4,TRBJ2-5,few
ASSRNNYNEQF,-,TRBV11-2,TRBJ2-1,-
ANSLNRDTQY,-,TRBV11-2,TRBJ2-3,-
ASSLDSSYNEQF,-,TRBV11-2,TRBJ2-1,-
ASSQGLSTGANVLT,-,TRBV4-1,TRBJ2-6,-
ASSLQGFGEKLF,-,TRBV4-1,TRBJ1-4,few
GSSLDRDQPQH,TRBD1,TRBV5-4,TRBJ1-5,-
ASSPTGPGDSSEQY,-,TRBV5-1,TRBJ2-7,few
ASSYQGANEKLF,-,TRBV6-5,TRBJ1-4,many
ASSRTGTGNTIY,-,TRBV6-5,TRBJ1-3,-
ASSYSLAHGEQF,-,TRBV6-5,TRBJ2-1,many
ASSLTGGGGYT,TRBD1,TRBV12-3/TRBV12-4,TRBJ1-2,few
AAGAGE,-,TRBV6-5,TRBJ1-1,many
ASSTPSTDTQY,-,TRBV11-2,TRBJ2-3,many
ASSLVDDSNQPQH,-,TRBV5-6,TRBJ1-5,-
ASSLGGARAGGLF,-,TRBV5-1,TRBJ2-2,-
VSSYDRELLADVNTEAF,-,TRBV6-2/TRBV6-3,TRBJ1-1,-
ASGLTGGTYNEQF,TRBD1,TRBV11-2,TRBJ2-1,-
AGRADSNQPQH,-,TRBV2,TRBJ1-5,-
ASSQCQGGIRH,TRBD1,TRBV11-3,TRBJ1-6,-
SVRGVASEKLF,-,TRBV20-1,TRBJ1-4,-
ASRPGTSGSTEQS,TRBD2,TRBV6-1,TRBJ2-1,-
AISEGSTEAF,-,TRBV10-3,TRBJ1-1,few
ASSTDRISLDGYT,-,TRBV12-3/TRBV12-4,TRBJ1-2,many